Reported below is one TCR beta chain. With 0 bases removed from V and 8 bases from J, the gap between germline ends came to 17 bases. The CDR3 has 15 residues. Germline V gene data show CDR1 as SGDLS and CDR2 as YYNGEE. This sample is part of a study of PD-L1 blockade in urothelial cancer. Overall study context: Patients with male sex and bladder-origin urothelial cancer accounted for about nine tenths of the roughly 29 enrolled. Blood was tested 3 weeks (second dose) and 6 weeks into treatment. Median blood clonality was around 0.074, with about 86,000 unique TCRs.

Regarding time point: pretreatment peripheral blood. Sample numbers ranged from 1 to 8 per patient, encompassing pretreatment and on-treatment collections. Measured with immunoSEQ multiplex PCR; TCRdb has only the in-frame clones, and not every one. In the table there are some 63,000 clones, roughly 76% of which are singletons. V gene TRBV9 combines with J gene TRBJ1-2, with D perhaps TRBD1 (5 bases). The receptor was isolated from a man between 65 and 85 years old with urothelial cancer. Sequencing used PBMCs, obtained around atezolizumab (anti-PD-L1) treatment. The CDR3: CASSVAGNPSYGYTF. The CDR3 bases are TGTGCCAGCAGCGTAGCAGGGAACCCCTCCTACGGCTACACCTTC. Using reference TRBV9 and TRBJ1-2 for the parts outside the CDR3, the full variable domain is DSGVTQTPKHLITATGQRVTLRCSPRSGDLSVYWYQQSLDQGLQFLIQYYNGEERAKGNILERFSAQQFPDLHSELNLSSLELGDSALYFCASSVAGNPSYGYTFGSGTRLTVV.